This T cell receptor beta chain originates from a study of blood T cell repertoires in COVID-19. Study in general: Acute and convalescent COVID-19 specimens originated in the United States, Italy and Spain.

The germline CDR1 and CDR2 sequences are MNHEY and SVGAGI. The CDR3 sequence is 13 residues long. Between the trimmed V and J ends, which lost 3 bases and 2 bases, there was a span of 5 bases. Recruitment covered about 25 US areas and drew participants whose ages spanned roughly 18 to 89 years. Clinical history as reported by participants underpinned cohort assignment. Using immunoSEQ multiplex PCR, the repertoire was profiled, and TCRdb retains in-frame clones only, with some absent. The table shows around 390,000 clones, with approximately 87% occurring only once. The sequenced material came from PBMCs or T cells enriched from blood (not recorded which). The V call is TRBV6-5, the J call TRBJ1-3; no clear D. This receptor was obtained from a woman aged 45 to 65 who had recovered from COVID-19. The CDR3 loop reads CASSYSAGNTIYF. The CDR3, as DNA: TGTGCCAGCAGTTATTCTGCTGGAAACACCATATATTTT.